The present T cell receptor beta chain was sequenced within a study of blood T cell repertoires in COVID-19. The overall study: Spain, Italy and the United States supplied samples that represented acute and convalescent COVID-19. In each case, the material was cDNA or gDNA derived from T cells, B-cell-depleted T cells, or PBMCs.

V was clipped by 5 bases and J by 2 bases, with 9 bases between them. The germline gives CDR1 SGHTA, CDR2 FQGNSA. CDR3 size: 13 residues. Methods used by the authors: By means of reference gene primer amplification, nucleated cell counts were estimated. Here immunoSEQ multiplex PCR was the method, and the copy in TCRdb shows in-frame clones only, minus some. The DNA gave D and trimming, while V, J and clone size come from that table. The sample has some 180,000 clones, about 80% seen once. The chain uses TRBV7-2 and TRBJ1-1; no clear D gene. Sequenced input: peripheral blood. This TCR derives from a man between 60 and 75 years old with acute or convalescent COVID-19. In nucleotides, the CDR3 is TGTGCCAGCAGCACCCGAACTAACACTGAAGCTTTCTTT. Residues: CASSTRTNTEAFF.